This T cell receptor beta chain was observed in a study of T cells after yellow fever vaccination. On the study more broadly: It was SMART-Seq v4 Ultra Low Input that prepared the fractions with low cell numbers. Study-wide results and caveats: A faster peak, day 5 versus 15, was reached by the weaker secondary response. FACS-sorted repertoires could contain abundant clonotypes contaminating from the bulk population.

As TCR cDNA was made by 5'RACE template switching, a universal primer site and UMIs were added. TCRdb reprocessed the 5' RACE reads via MiXCR and lists one record per CDR3 protein. Found here are around 310,000 distinct CDR3 sequences, around 4.1% of them singletons; the top ten hold approximately 25%. As regards this clonotype: Its antigen remains unidentified.

This clonotype was sampled from a young man who received the YFV17D yellow fever vaccine. The sample here was PBMCs, taken 5 days after the yellow fever booster vaccination.

This CDR3 reads CSARTPGSSGNTIYF. The CDR3, as DNA: TGCAGTGCTAGAACCCCCGGGAGTTCCGGAAACACCATATATTTT. The chain has TRBV20-1 and TRBJ1-3, with no clear D. Trimming shortened V by 2 bases and J by 4 bases, and 15 bases separated the two germline ends. This CDR3 region has 15 residues. Germline V gives CDR1 DFQATT, CDR2 SNEGSKA (reference sequence).